This T cell receptor (beta chain) was captured by sequencing in a study of blood T cell repertoires in COVID-19. With 0 bases clipped from V and 11 bases from J, the junction kept 3 bases outside the gene matches. Germline V gene sequence: CDR1 SGHNT, CDR2 YYREEE (reference sequence). The CDR3 is 12 residues long. Assay: immunoSEQ multiplex PCR; the TCRdb copy retains only in-frame clones and omits some. The sample has more than 150,000 clones, about 93% seen once. The chain uses TRBV5-4 and TRBJ1-2, with 8 bases fitting TRBD1. Sequencing was done on a sample of peripheral blood. The source of this sequence is a man younger than 45 with COVID-19, enrolled during active disease. CDR3 sequence reads: CASSLVDRGYTF. The CDR3 DNA reads TGTGCCAGCAGCTTGGTAGACAGGGGATACACCTTC.